This record looks at one T cell receptor (beta chain) sequence and its context. Its antigen is unknown. Mismatch with germline at one junction end may stem from a read error. The germline gives CDR1 MDHEN, CDR2 SYDVKM. The CDR3 runs to 11 residues. The data were taken from a study of blood T cells in healthy people across ages. Study overall: Capture via template switching afforded approximately one barcoded beta molecule per two T cells.

Study findings and constraints: Researchers deemed the diversity estimates from one million T cells underestimates. Correlation between TCR beta diversity and naive T cell percentage was strong.

Then a second PCR, running roughly 7 to 11 cycles, was carried out with a sample-barcoded 5' primer and a J-beta primer mix. Every single cDNA molecule received a tag from a template-switch adaptor with 12 random nucleotides. TCRdb redid the calling of the 5' RACE reads with MiXCR, one entry per CDR3 protein. The table has 1.5 million to 2 million distinct CDR3 sequences, about 50% seen once. This TCR was sampled from a woman in her 40s in good health. Sample: blood. The J gene is TRBJ1-2, the V gene TRBV28; D is uncertain. The CDR3 region has the DNA TGTGCCTGCAGTTCCCCTCCCGGCTACACCTTC. This codes for CACSSPPGYTF.